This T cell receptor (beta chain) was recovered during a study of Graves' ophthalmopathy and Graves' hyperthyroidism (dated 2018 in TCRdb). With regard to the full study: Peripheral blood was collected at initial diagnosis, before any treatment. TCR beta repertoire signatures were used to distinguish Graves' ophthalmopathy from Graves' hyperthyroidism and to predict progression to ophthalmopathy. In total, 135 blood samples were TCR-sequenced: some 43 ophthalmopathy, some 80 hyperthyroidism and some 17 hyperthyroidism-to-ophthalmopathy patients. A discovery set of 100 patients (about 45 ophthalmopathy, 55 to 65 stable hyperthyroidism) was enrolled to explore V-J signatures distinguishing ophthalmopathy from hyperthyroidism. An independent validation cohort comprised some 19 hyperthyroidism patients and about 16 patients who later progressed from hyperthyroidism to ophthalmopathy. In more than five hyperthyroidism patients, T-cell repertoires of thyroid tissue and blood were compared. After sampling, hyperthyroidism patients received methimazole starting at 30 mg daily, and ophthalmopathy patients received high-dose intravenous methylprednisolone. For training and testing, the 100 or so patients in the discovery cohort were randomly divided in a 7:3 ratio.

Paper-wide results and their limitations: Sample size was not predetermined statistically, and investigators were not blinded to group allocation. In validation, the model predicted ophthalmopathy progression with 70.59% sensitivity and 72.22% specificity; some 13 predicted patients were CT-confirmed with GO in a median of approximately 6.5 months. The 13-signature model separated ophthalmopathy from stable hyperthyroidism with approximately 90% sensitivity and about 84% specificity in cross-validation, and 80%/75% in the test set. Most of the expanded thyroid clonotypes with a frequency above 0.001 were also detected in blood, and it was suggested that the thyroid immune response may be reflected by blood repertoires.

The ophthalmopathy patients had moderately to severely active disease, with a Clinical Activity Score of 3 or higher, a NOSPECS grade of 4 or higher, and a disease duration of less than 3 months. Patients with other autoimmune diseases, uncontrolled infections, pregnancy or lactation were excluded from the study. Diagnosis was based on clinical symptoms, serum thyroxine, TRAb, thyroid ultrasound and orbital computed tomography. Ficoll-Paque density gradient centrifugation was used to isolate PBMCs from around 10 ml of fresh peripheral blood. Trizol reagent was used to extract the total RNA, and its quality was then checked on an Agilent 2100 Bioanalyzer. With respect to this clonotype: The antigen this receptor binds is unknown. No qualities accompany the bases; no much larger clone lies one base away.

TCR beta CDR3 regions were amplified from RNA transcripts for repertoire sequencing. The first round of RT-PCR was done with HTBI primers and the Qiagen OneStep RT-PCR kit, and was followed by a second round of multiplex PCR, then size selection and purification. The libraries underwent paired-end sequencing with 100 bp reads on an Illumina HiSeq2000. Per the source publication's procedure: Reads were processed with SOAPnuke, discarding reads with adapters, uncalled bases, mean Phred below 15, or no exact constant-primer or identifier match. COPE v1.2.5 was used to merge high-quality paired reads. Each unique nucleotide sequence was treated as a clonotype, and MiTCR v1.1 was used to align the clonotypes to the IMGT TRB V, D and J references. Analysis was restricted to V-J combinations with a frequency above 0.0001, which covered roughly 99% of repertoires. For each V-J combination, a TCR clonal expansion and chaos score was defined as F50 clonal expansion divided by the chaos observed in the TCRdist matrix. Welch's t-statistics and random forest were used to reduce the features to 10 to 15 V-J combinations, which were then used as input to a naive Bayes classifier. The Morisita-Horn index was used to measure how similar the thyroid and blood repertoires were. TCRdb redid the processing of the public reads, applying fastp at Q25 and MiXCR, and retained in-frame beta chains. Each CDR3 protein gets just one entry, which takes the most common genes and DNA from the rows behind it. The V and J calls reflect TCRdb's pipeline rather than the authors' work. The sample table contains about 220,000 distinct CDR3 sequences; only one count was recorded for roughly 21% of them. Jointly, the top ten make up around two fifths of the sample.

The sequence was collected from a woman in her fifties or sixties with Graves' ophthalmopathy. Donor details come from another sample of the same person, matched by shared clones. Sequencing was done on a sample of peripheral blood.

This receptor carries the CDR3 CSASLHGGDTEAFF. The DNA is as follows: TGCAGTGCTAGCCTCCACGGGGGGGACACTGAAGCTTTCTTT. In this chain, TRBV20-1 is recombined with TRBJ1-1; the D region possibly corresponds to TRBD1 (5 bases align). The CDR3 runs 14 amino acids, cysteine and phenylalanine included. Here the CDR3 DNA is all that survives: 42 bases in frame from base 1. The CDR1 and CDR2 encoded by the germline V gene (reference sequence) are DFQATT and SNEGSKA. V is cut by 3 bases and J by 3 bases, and the space between the germline ends is 14 bases.